This T cell receptor (beta chain) was documented in a study of tumor-infiltrating lymphocytes in primary liver carcinoma. As for the study in general: Subjects presented with primary liver carcinoma managed by surgical resection.

RNA was extracted from whole blood without cell sorting, alongside germline DNA. With a constant-region primer, TCR beta cDNA was made from about 0.5 ug of total RNA. Investigators got TCR beta libraries out of three nested multiplex PCR rounds, done with slightly modified ARM-PCR. MiXCR, run by TCRdb on the multiplex PCR reads, gives a single entry per CDR3 protein. The data contain approximately 340,000 distinct CDR3 sequences, roughly 61% of them seen just once; the ten biggest clones take up about 6%. General study points: Tumor-adjacent and tumor-blood pairs displayed less overlap than did pairs of tumor regions. The difference in top-250-clone fraction between tumors and blood was significant, favoring tumors (p = 0.039). Bulk unsorted material prevented CD4+ and CD8+ repertoire comparison.

On this clonotype: Its specificity is not known.

Sequencing was carried out using peripheral blood. This receptor was identified in a middle-aged man with primary liver carcinoma and hepatitis B virus infection.

Here the CDR3 reads CASSRNRGTGETQYF. CDR3 bases: TGCGCCAGCAGCCGAAATAGGGGTACTGGGGAGACCCAGTACTTC. This rearrangement joins TRBV5-1 to TRBJ2-5, with D perhaps TRBD1 (5 bases). Germline CDR1 reads SGHRS; CDR2 reads YFSETQ. Trimming removed 4 bases from V and 5 bases from J, with 18 bases in between. This CDR3 has 15 residues.